This TCR beta chain was sequenced in a study of shared clonotypes between healthy human individuals (dated by TCRdb to between 2020 and 2021). Concerning the study at large: Two women and a few men aged 18 to 49 years were included in the cohort. Per donor, leukapheresis produced somewhere between about 0.8 and 9 billion PBMCs. To increase sequencing depth and limit assay-specific biases, different laboratories used diverse techniques to prepare libraries and sequence TCR repertoires. The study deeply sequenced blood TCR repertoires of five healthy adults to estimate repertoire size and the extent of clonotype sharing between individuals.

Paper-wide results and their limitations: Because the study included only a small number of donors, the genetic and exposure-history diversity represented was limited. Only blood was sampled, and tissue TCR repertoires likely differ from those in blood. Based on pairwise subsampling, the degree of clonotype sharing among donors was expected to be affected by sequencing depth.

Using the deep immunoSEQ assay, multiplex PCR amplified TCR CDR3 regions from genomic DNA. For each cell subset, the extracted genomic DNA was distributed evenly across all wells of several immunoSEQ 96-well plates, and each plate served as one replicate. For unsorted PBMC, 250 to 300 ng of genomic DNA, equivalent to tens of thousands of T cell genomes, went into each replicate PCR. Genomic DNA from unsorted PBMC was sequenced over ten immunoSEQ deep assay plates. Purified libraries were measured with a Qubit 3.0 fluorometer, size-checked on a Bioanalyzer 2100, and measured again with the KAPA Library Quantification kit. Every immunoSEQ 96-well plate was sequenced on a dedicated single-read 150-cycle Illumina NextSeq 550 flow cell. The original pipeline was this. The immunoSEQ output contained only junctional sequences without quality scores, so filtering could not match that applied to full-length reads. Sequences were annotated with PyIR, a Python wrapper for IgBLAST v1.9, and V/J genes and CDR3 were assigned using IMGT germline references. Reads were removed for weak V/J assignments (E-value above 1e-6), missing CDR3, stop codons, out-of-frame junctions, or ambiguous translated residues. V3J clonotypes were defined by identical inferred V gene, J gene, and CDR3 amino acid sequence. The percentage overlap between two repertoires was calculated by dividing the number of shared unique clonotypes by the size of the smaller repertoire. Three approaches were used to assess repertoire richness: RTK rarefaction, the Chao1 estimator, and Recon v2.1 estimates of unobserved clonotypes. TCRdb retrieved this table from immuneACCESS and kept in-frame rearrangements only. Not all clones are present; in checked studies, unresolved V genes account for under half, and no reason is known for the remainder. V and J calls and clone size are copied from that table; D and trimming were computed from the DNA. The sample profile shows approximately 500,000 clones; 70% to 80% of them were found once. More than 10% of the sample lies in the top ten.

A remark on this clone: Its binding antigen is unknown. No much larger clonotype is one base removed from it; base qualities were not supplied.

Inclusive of the bounding cysteine and phenylalanine, the CDR3 is 13 residues long. This entry keeps only the CDR3 DNA: 39 bases, framed from base 1. The CDR1 and CDR2 encoded by the germline V gene are MDHEN and SYDVKM. The junction carries 5 bases between V and J, which are trimmed by 3 bases and 3 bases respectively. Healthy HIV-negative adults with no recently reported acute infections or vaccinations were included as donors. Every donor was a Caucasian adult residing in Nashville, Tennessee, USA. For unsorted samples, tens of millions of PBMCs were counted, and genomic DNA was extracted using the QIAamp DNA Blood Mini kit. After blood collection by leukapheresis, PBMCs were isolated using Ficoll-Histopaque density gradient centrifugation and then cryopreserved in the vapor phase of liquid nitrogen.

The sample comprised PBMCs. This sequence uses TRBV28 and TRBJ2-2, with no confidently assigned D gene. This TCR derives from a woman in her 40s in good health. Some clones in this sample may be carry-over from other donors' samples. Here the CDR3 is given as CASSFTHTGELFF. The nucleotide sequence reads TGTGCCAGCAGTTTTACTCACACCGGGGAGCTGTTTTTT.